The clone carrying this T cell receptor beta chain was counted only a few times. This table comes from immunoSEQ multiplex PCR, and its TCRdb copy is limited to in-frame clones, with some not included. This sample carries around 200,000 clones, over 75% of them seen once, and the ten largest clones take about 13%. The data stem from a study of blood T cell repertoires in COVID-19. Study details: T cells, B-cell-depleted T cells, or PBMCs provided the cDNA or gDNA that served as material.

The CDR3 sequence is 15 residues long. The junction had 6 bases not matched to a gene; V was cut back by 4 bases and J by 4 bases. Germline values: CDR1 LNHDA, CDR2 SQIVND (reference sequence). The origin of this receptor is a man aged 50-59 years who had recovered from COVID-19. The sequenced material came from peripheral blood. The chain employs TRBV19 and TRBJ1-5; TRBD1 aligns across 8 bases. CDR3 residues: CASSTRTGRNQPQHF. In DNA, the CDR3 is TGTGCCAGTAGTACCAGGACAGGGCGAAATCAGCCCCAGCATTTT.